The present TCR beta chain was sequenced within a study of Graves' ophthalmopathy and Graves' hyperthyroidism. Findings of the study overall: Progression of ophthalmopathy was predicted by the model with roughly 65% sensitivity and under 85% specificity.

CDR3 regions of TCR beta were amplified from RNA transcripts. HTBI-primed first-round RT-PCR preceded second-round multiplex PCR. From the multiplex PCR reads, TCRdb called clonotypes with MiXCR, one entry per CDR3 protein. The sample carries hundreds of thousands of distinct CDR3 sequences, 45% recorded once. As the starting material, around 9.1 ml of fresh peripheral blood yielded the PBMCs. Regarding this clonotype: Its antigen is undetermined.

Germline assignment: CDR1 SGHTA and CDR2 FQGNSA. The CDR3 sequence is 16 residues long. Trimming stripped 1 base from V and 4 bases from J, with 17 bases between. This TCR was sampled from an adult man with Graves' ophthalmopathy. The sequencing sample was made of peripheral blood. This chain joins TRBV7-2 and TRBJ2-7; TRBD1 or TRBD2 may be the D gene (6 bases each). The CDR3 reads CASSLVGGPTSYEQYF. The CDR3 DNA reads as TGTGCCAGCAGCTTAGTTGGGGGGCCGACCTCTTACGAGCAGTACTTC.